This is a list of T cell receptor beta chains from one sample in a study of blood T cells in healthy people across ages. TCRdb recomputed calls from the 5' RACE reads with MiXCR, one row per CDR3 protein. Altogether approximately 1,000,000 distinct CDR3 sequences are present, more than 35% being singletons, with the ten largest covering over 15%. The sample taken for sequencing was blood. These receptors originate from a woman aged 60-70 years in good health. Both conserved end residues are trimmed from each CDR3.

J gene: TRBJ2-6
V gene: TRBV12-3/TRBV12-4
CDR3 protein: ASSPQHSGANVLT

J gene: TRBJ2-5
V gene: TRBV27
CDR3 protein: ASSPTGELWETQY

J gene: TRBJ2-5
V gene: TRBV13
CDR3 protein: ASSFQSRDPLQETQY

J gene: TRBJ2-7
V gene: TRBV27
CDR3 protein: ASRASTSGISYEQY

J gene: TRBJ2-1
V gene: TRBV5-1
CDR3 protein: ASSSTRAGLHEQF

J gene: TRBJ1-4
V gene: TRBV3-1
CDR3 protein: ASSQDVEEKLF

J gene: TRBJ1-6
V gene: TRBV3-1
CDR3 protein: ASSQGPRAPEANSPLH

J gene: TRBJ2-3
V gene: TRBV6-2/TRBV6-3
CDR3 protein: ASSYSQTGWDTQY

J gene: TRBJ2-1
V gene: TRBV5-1
CDR3 protein: ASSLGGGSHNEQF

J gene: TRBJ1-2
V gene: TRBV21-1
CDR3 protein: ASSKGPTARGYGYT

J gene: TRBJ2-5
V gene: TRBV6-5
CDR3 protein: ASSYPGQRQETQY

J gene: TRBJ1-5
V gene: TRBV19
CDR3 protein: ASSIQYSNQPQH

J gene: TRBJ1-4
V gene: TRBV28
CDR3 protein: ASSFGVVEAVEKLF

J gene: TRBJ2-3
V gene: TRBV30
CDR3 protein: AWSPFGPNTQY

J gene: TRBJ2-6
V gene: TRBV27
CDR3 protein: ASMGGGSSGANVLT

J gene: TRBJ2-1
V gene: TRBV5-1
CDR3 protein: ASSLGVDYNEQF

J gene: -
V gene: TRBV29-1
CDR3 protein: SVSRTGVPYEQY

J gene: TRBJ2-1
V gene: TRBV11-2
CDR3 protein: ASTIAGKYEQF

J gene: TRBJ2-7
V gene: TRBV7-9
CDR3 protein: ASSLAGTVYEQY

J gene: TRBJ2-7
V gene: TRBV7-9
CDR3 protein: ASSLTGRGDEQY